Here is one TCR beta chain with its context. Germline CDR1 MNHEY, CDR2 SMNVEV (reference sequence). V lost 7 bases and J lost 9, with 14 bases in between. CDR3 length: 12 residues. These data come from a study of identical twins. Each CDR3 protein is one row after TCRdb ran MiXCR on the 5' RACE reads. The table shows around 680,000 distinct CDR3 sequences, with around 8.3% occurring only once. The same sample was also studied in work on yellow fever vaccine responses in identical twins.

The sequence came from a woman between 18 and 29 years old in good health. Sequencing used PBMCs. This chain uses TRBV27 with TRBJ2-3; TRBD2 is a possible D gene (7 bases). The CDR3 loop reads CASIKGGGTQYF. The CDR3 DNA is TGTGCCAGCATTAAAGGGGGGGGGACGCAGTATTTT.